The clone carrying this TCR beta chain came up a few times. This sample was included in a study of blood T cells in healthy people across ages. Trimming shortened V by 0 bases and J by 0 bases, and 15 bases separated the two germline ends. The CDR3 is 17 amino acids. CDR1 is LGHNA, CDR2 YSLEER, per germline. A second about 7 to 11 cycle PCR used barcoded and J-beta primers. Through a template-switch adaptor with 12 random nucleotides, each cDNA molecule received a tag. Every sample returned 2.5 million or more CDR3-containing paired-end reads. A single record per CDR3 protein comes from TCRdb applying MiXCR to the 5' RACE reads. Of 2 million or so distinct CDR3 sequences detected, around half appear once; the ten largest clones hold roughly 2.1%.

The V and J genes are TRBV4-3 and TRBJ2-7; the D gene is possibly TRBD2 (6 bases). The specimen was blood. The source is a woman aged 40 to 55 in good health. CDR3 sequence: CASSQDRSGRGSYEQYF. The CDR3 nucleotides are TGCGCCAGCAGCCAAGATAGGTCGGGGCGGGGCTCCTACGAGCAGTACTTC.